One and the same sample provided the 6 T cell receptor beta chains below, sequenced in a study of blood T cell repertoires in COVID-19. Profiled with immunoSEQ multiplex PCR; TCRdb holds only in-frame clones, not every one. Found here are 200,000 to 300,000 clones, more than 75% of them singletons; the top ten hold over 3%. The sequenced sample consisted of peripheral blood. Every receptor here comes from a woman aged 30 to 39 who had recovered from COVID-19.

The chain couples TRBV9 to TRBJ2-5, with 13 bases aligning to TRBD2. The CDR3 loop spans 18 amino acids. Per the germline V gene, CDR1 is SGDLS and CDR2 is YYNGEE. V was pared by 3 bases and J by 0 bases, with 8 bases of the junction left unmatched. The CDR3, as DNA: TGTGCCAGCAGCGCGGGACTAGCGGGGTTGAGCTACCAAGAGACCCAGTACTTC. This codes for CASSAGLAGLSYQETQYF. The whole variable domain, filled in from reference TRBV9 and TRBJ2-5, reads DSGVTQTPKHLITATGQRVTLRCSPRSGDLSVYWYQQSLDQGLQFLIQYYNGEERAKGNILERFSAQQFPDLHSELNLSSLELGDSALYFCASSAGLAGLSYQETQYFGPGTRLLVL.

The rearrangement links TRBV29-1 to TRBJ1-1, with 11 bases matching TRBD1. Losses at the gene ends were 1 base for V and 4 bases for J; bases not matched to a gene: 5. This CDR3 has 15 amino acids. CDR1 and CDR2 from the germline V gene are SQVTM and ANQGSEA. The CDR3 loop is CSVEVRTGGVTEAFF. The CDR3 DNA reads as TGCAGCGTTGAAGTTCGGACAGGGGGCGTCACTGAAGCTTTCTTT. Full variable domain (missing parts from reference TRBV29-1 and TRBJ1-1): SAVISQKPSRDICQRGTSLTIQCQVDSQVTMMFWYRQQPGQSLTLIATANQGSEATYESGFVIDKFPISRPNLTFSTLTVSNMSPEDSSIYLCSVEVRTGGVTEAFFGQGTRLTVV.

The rearrangement uses TRBV24-1 and TRBJ2-3; 12 nucleotides match TRBD1. Trimming at V came to 4 bases and at J to 0 bases, leaving 13 bases not matched to a gene. The CDR3 has 20 amino acids. Germline CDR1 and CDR2: KGHDR and SFDVKD. Written as DNA, the CDR3 is TGTGCCACCAGTGACACCGGGACAGGGGGCGGGGATCCTAGCACAGATACGCAGTATTTT. Its protein is CATSDTGTGGGDPSTDTQYF.

The chain uses TRBV7-9 and TRBJ1-5; D call uncertain. Deletions cut 0 bases from V and 0 bases from J, with 3 bases between. Germline CDR1 is SEHNR and CDR2 is FQNEAQ (reference sequence). CDR3 length: 14 amino acids. DNA for the CDR3: TGTGCCAGCAGCTTAGCGAGTAGCAATCAGCCCCAGCATTTT. It specifies CASSLASSNQPQHF.

The gene calls are TRBV9 and TRBJ2-7; the match to TRBD2 covers 7 bases. CDR1 and CDR2 from the germline V gene are SGDLS and YYNGEE. V lost 7 bases, J lost 5 bases, and 0 bases stayed unmatched. The CDR3 is 10 residues long. The CDR3, as DNA: TGTGCCAGCGGGGGGGACGAGCAGTACTTC. Its translation is CASGGDEQYF.

V gene TRBV6-5 combines with J gene TRBJ1-5, with D possibly TRBD1 on 5 matching bases. Trimming removed 0 bases at V and 4 bases at J, with 13 bases between. This CDR3 comprises 16 residues. Germline V gives CDR1 MNHEY, CDR2 SVGAGI. DNA of the CDR3: TGTGCCAGCAGTTACTCGTGGGACTTGCGGAATCAGCCCCAGCATTTT. Translating it yields CASSYSWDLRNQPQHF.